This T cell receptor beta chain is drawn from a study of blood T cell repertoires in COVID-19. On the study more broadly: Samples came from the United States, Italy and Spain, spanning acute and convalescent COVID-19. PBMCs, B-cell-depleted T cells, or T cells provided the cDNA or gDNA that made up the material.

The germline gives CDR1 MDHEN, CDR2 SYDVKM. The V segment lost 3 bases and the J segment 0 bases; nucleotides outside the gene matches: 8. This CDR3 is built from 16 residues. A Seattle source enrolled patients during active infection and followed them longitudinally. In the study's own analysis: Reference gene primer amplification in the assay estimated nucleated cell counts. Libraries were prepared by immunoSEQ multiplex PCR; TCRdb keeps only in-frame clonotypes and omits some of them. V, J and clone size reflect that table, while D and trimming were determined from the DNA. This table holds fewer than 350,000 clones, roughly 90% found once.

This chain uses TRBV28 with TRBJ2-7, with TRBD2 identical over 7 bases. The sequence was obtained from a woman in her twenties or thirties with COVID-19, enrolled during active disease. Sequenced material: peripheral blood. CDR3 amino acids: CASSFSLADPSYEQYF. In nucleotides, the CDR3 is TGTGCCAGCAGTTTTTCCCTAGCGGATCCCTCCTACGAGCAGTACTTC.